The sample holds a few counts of the clone carrying this TCR beta chain. This sample was taken from a study of T cells in Graves' hyperthyroidism and ophthalmopathy. Authors of the study amplified TCR beta CDR3 regions from RNA transcripts. The primer set for the first-round RT-PCR of the TCR CDR3 was HTBI. In TCRdb, the multiplex PCR reads were re-called with MiXCR into one record per CDR3 protein. The data contain hundreds of thousands of distinct CDR3 sequences, 15% to 20% of them singletons. The length of the CDR3 is 15 residues. CDR1 is MNHNS and CDR2 is SASEGT in the germline V gene. V shed 7 bases and J shed 9 bases, with 23 bases lying between them.

The origin of this receptor is a woman between 40 and 55 years old with Graves' ophthalmopathy. The rearrangement joins TRBV6-1 to TRBJ2-3; D not certain. Sequenced input: blood. The CDR3 spells CASNPLQVWPRTQYF. DNA for the CDR3: TGTGCCAGCAACCCCTTACAAGTATGGCCCCGCACGCAGTATTTT.